Shown below are 7 T cell receptor beta chains from a single sample sequenced in a study of type 1 regulatory T cells. These TCRs are of unknown antigen specificity. One entry per CDR3 protein, called by TCRdb with MiXCR from the reads. The profile shows under 30,000 distinct CDR3 sequences, around 43% of them singletons. The sample comprised cultured T cells, either the whole culture or a sorted T cell fraction (not recorded which). These receptors were collected from a human donor in good health.

The V gene is TRBV4-3, the J gene TRBJ1-2; D perhaps matches TRBD1 (5 bases). V shed 0 bases and J shed 0 bases, with 11 bases lying between them. Germline loops: CDR1 LGHNA, CDR2 YSLEER. CDR3 length: 16 residues. The CDR3 reads CASSQDLTGANYGYTF. The CDR3 DNA is TGCGCCAGCAGCCAAGACCTCACAGGCGCTAACTATGGCTACACCTTC.

This clonotype was recorded a few times. CDR3 sequence reads: CSALAVAGGLETQYF. The CDR3 DNA follows: TGCAGTGCTCTTGCGGTAGCGGGGGGGCTTGAGACCCAGTACTTC. The chain carries TRBV20-1 and TRBJ2-5, with TRBD2 identical over 11 bases. The V and J ends lost 5 bases and 5 bases, in that order; junction bases with no gene match: 10. Per germline, CDR1 DFQATT and CDR2 SNEGSKA (reference sequence). CDR3 length equals 15 residues.

The chain uses TRBV7-6 and TRBJ2-1; D possibly matches TRBD1 or TRBD2 (5 bases each). Trimming took 1 base from V and 1 from J, leaving 8 bases between them. The CDR3 runs 15 residues. Per the germline V gene, CDR1 is SGHVS and CDR2 is FNYEAQ. The CDR3 loop is CASSLVGGSYNEQFF. The DNA of the CDR3 is TGTGCCAGCAGCTTAGTTGGGGGTTCCTACAATGAGCAGTTCTTC.

The chain recombines TRBV19 with TRBJ1-1; the D gene is possibly TRBD1 (6 bases). The CDR3 is made up of 13 amino acids. Germline lookup yields CDR1 LNHDA and CDR2 SQIVND (reference sequence). With 3 bases removed from V and 4 bases from J, the gap between germline ends came to 9 bases. The CDR3 loop is CASSIQGSTEAFF. Here the CDR3 DNA reads TGTGCCAGTAGTATTCAGGGGAGCACTGAAGCTTTCTTT.

CDR3 coding DNA: TGCGCCAGCAGCTTGGGACGGCCTAATGAAAAACTGTTTTTT. Translation gives CASSLGRPNEKLFF. The genes are TRBV5-1 and TRBJ1-4; D not resolved. The CDR3 contains 14 residues. Germline V gene lookup returns CDR1 SGHRS and CDR2 YFSETQ. V dropped 0 bases and J dropped 3 bases, with 6 bases sitting between them.

This chain links TRBV7-9 with TRBJ2-1; TRBD1 matches 10 bases. Per the germline V gene, CDR1 is SEHNR and CDR2 is FQNEAQ (reference sequence). The V gene end was trimmed by 6 bases and the J gene end by 4 bases; junction bases not matched to a gene: 12. The CDR3 has 17 amino acids. CDR3 nucleotides: TGTGCCAGCAGATTCACCTCTGGGACAGGGGCTTACAATGAGCAGTTCTTC. Amino acid sequence: CASRFTSGTGAYNEQFF. Full variable domain (outside the CDR3, taken from reference TRBV7-9 and TRBJ2-1): DTGVSQNPRHKITKRGQNVTFRCDPISEHNRLYWYRQTLGQGPEFLTYFQNEAQLEKSRLLSDRFSAERPKGSFSTLEIQRTEQGDSAMYLCASRFTSGTGAYNEQFFGPGTRLTVL.

The chain recombines TRBV4-3 with TRBJ2-1; possibly TRBD1 for D (6 bases). The CDR3 is 16 amino acids. V was pared by 0 bases and J by 10 bases, with 19 bases between. From germline, CDR1 is LGHNA and CDR2 YSLEER. This chain's CDR3 is CASSQDLGAPGREQFF. CDR3 nucleotides: TGCGCCAGCAGCCAAGATCTGGGGGCCCCGGGCCGCGAGCAGTTCTTC.